This T cell receptor beta chain was captured in a study of siplizumab effects on memory and regulatory T cells (dated by TCRdb to about 2019). The study in broad terms: The study looked at the effect of siplizumab, an anti-CD2 antibody, on alloreactive T-cell subsets in allogeneic mixed lymphocyte reactions made from human PBMCs. Study-wide findings and limitations: About 75-97% of proliferating CD4+ or CD8+ clones could not be given a naive or memory phenotype. No functional confirmation was obtained for the suppressive function of proliferating Tregs from siplizumab cultures. Siplizumab significantly reduced the cumulative frequency of alloreactive sequences traceable to unstimulated CD4+ memory T cells. Because sequences at frequencies below about 10^-5 were poorly captured, only a minor fraction of alloreactive clones could be mapped back to unstimulated subsets. Among mappable alloreactive CD4+ clones, the Treg-derived fraction averaged nearly 70% with siplizumab versus around 27% in control reactions. Unstimulated naive T cells appeared more diverse than memory T cells, and naive cells seemed to contribute substantially to the alloresponse.

Sorted unstimulated T cells and proliferating T cells recovered from mixed lymphocyte reactions underwent TCRbeta CDR3 sequencing. Fresh whole blood from more than 9 HLA-typed healthy donors served as the source for isolating PBMCs. The CDR3 holds 13 amino acids from the cysteine to the phenylalanine. The DNA shown is the 39-base CDR3, in frame from base 1. V is reduced by 5 bases and J by 3 bases, leaving a spacing of 9 bases between them. Taken from the germline V gene, the CDR1 and CDR2 loops are MGHRA and YSYEKL. With regard to this clone: The target of this receptor is not known. The input lacks base qualities; no much larger clone sits a single base away.

The library relied on the immunoSEQ multiplex PCR assay. Approximately 100,000 TCR templates per sample were assayed on the deep sequencing platform. Genomic DNA extracted from sorted T cells was used for TCRbeta CDR3 sequencing. As for the original processing: The R programming language was used for the clonal analysis of the TCRbeta CDR3 data. Alloreactive CD4+ and CD8+ clones were identified by comparing unstimulated samples to CFSE-low samples taken after the reaction. By matching sequences to the repertoires of sorted unstimulated Treg and non-Treg cells, each alloreactive CD4+ clone was assigned a regulatory or non-regulatory origin. Drawn from immuneACCESS, this table holds only the in-frame rearrangements with V and J called that TCRdb kept. Clones are partly lost; checked studies trace under half to an unresolved V gene and leave the rest unexplained. V, J and clone size derive from that table, while D and trimming were established from the DNA sequence. The sample records some 46,000 clones, about 94% of which are singletons. Roughly 18% of the sample rests with the top ten.

The rearrangement combines TRBV4-1 with TRBJ2-3, with the identity of the D gene unclear. Sequencing input: CD8+ T cells sorted from blood. This TCR was sampled from a human donor in good health. At the DNA level, the sequence is TGCGCCAGCAGCGAAAGTATAACAGATACGCAGTATTTT. This yields the protein CASSESITDTQYF.